A single sample gave rise to the 16 T cell receptor beta chains below, sequenced in a study of cytomegalovirus exposure and HLA in healthy donors. PCR involved 60 Vbeta and 13 Jbeta primers. The assay was immunoSEQ multiplex PCR, and TCRdb's table has in-frame clones only and misses some. This table holds around 90,000 clones, more than 75% found once. The sample consisted of PBMCs. The receptors were sampled from a human donor in good health.

This chain connects TRBV7-2 to TRBJ2-3; D is perhaps TRBD2 (6 bases). Between the trimmed V and J ends, which lost 8 bases and 1 base, there was a span of 13 bases. Germline CDR1 SGHTA, CDR2 FQGNSA. The CDR3 contains 14 residues. Here the CDR3 DNA reads TGTGCCAGCTGCGACACGGGGGGCACAGATACGCAGTATTTT. It translates to CASCDTGGTDTQYF.

The chain recombines TRBV10-3 with TRBJ1-2; the D gene is possibly TRBD1 (5 bases). CDR1 and CDR2 from the germline V gene are ENHRY and SYGVKD. The CDR3 covers 16 residues. Trimming took 4 bases from V and 0 from J, leaving 15 bases between them. CDR3 sequence (DNA): TGTGCCATCAGTGCCCGGGGGGGGACTGCTAACTATGGCTACACCTTC. It codes for CAISARGGTANYGYTF.

J is TRBJ2-1 and V is TRBV11-1, with unresolved D. CDR3 length: 13 amino acids. Germline CDR1 is SGHAT and CDR2 is FQDESV (reference sequence). The V end was cut by 5 bases, the J end by 5 bases, with 10 bases between. For the CDR3, the DNA is TGTGCCAGCAGCCTCTCCCGGGACAATGAGCAGTTCTTC. This translates into CASSLSRDNEQFF.

V usage is TRBV7-8 and J usage is TRBJ1-5; D not certain. There are 13 residues in the CDR3. V was shortened by 2 bases and J by 1 base, with 3 bases between the two germline ends. Germline V gene lookup returns CDR1 SGHVS and CDR2 FQNEAQ. The CDR3 DNA reads TGTGCCAGCAGCTTATTAAGCAATCAGCCCCAGCATTTT. Translation gives CASSLLSNQPQHF.

V gene TRBV6-5 combines with J gene TRBJ1-1, with a tentative D call TRBD1 (6 bases). The germline gives CDR1 MNHEY, CDR2 SVGAGI. With 2 bases removed from V and 6 bases from J, the gap between germline ends came to 16 bases. The CDR3 is 15 amino acids. CDR3 sequence: CASSYRGRGEPEAFF. CDR3 coding DNA: TGTGCCAGCAGTTACAGGGGCAGGGGCGAACCTGAAGCTTTCTTT.

This chain connects TRBV7-9 to TRBJ2-5, with D perhaps matching TRBD1 (6 bases). V lost 3 bases, J lost 4 bases, and 15 bases lay in between. The germline V gene encodes CDR1 SEHNR and CDR2 FQNEAQ (reference sequence). The CDR3 is 15 amino acids. The CDR3 DNA is TGTGCCAGCAGCTTCAGGAAACAGGGCGGAGAGACCCAGTACTTC. This codes for CASSFRKQGGETQYF.

The chain carries TRBV7-2 and TRBJ1-5; TRBD1 might be the D (6 bases). Trimming took 5 bases from V and 3 from J, leaving 11 bases between them. CDR1 SGHTA and CDR2 FQGNSA come from the germline V gene. CDR3 size: 14 residues. CDR3 amino acids: CASSPGGLNQPQHF. CDR3 in DNA: TGTGCCAGCAGCCCCGGGGGGCTCAATCAGCCCCAGCATTTT.

The J gene is TRBJ1-6, the V gene TRBV7-2; no clear D. The CDR3 totals 15 residues. V shed 1 base and J shed 9 bases, with 13 bases lying between them. The germline gives CDR1 SGHTA, CDR2 FQGNSA. CDR3 DNA sequence: TGTGCCAGCAGCTTAGGGGGAGGCTACGGTTCACCCCTCCACTTT. Translated, it gives CASSLGGGYGSPLHF.

The chain has TRBV4-3 and TRBJ1-6; 7 bases line up with TRBD1. Germline loops: CDR1 LGHNA, CDR2 YSLEER. J was trimmed by 6 bases and V by 3 bases; bases with no gene match: 2. This CDR3 is built from 14 residues. The CDR3 here is CASSHGTVNSPLHF. In DNA form, the CDR3 reads TGCGCCAGCAGCCACGGGACAGTTAATTCACCCCTCCACTTT.

The sample holds a few counts of this clone. The chain has TRBV4-2 and TRBJ1-1; D is ambiguous. The germline gives CDR1 LGHNA, CDR2 YNFKEQ. V was pared by 7 bases and J by 3 bases, with 9 bases between. The CDR3 extends over 12 amino acids. This chain's CDR3 is CASKGGDTEAFF. The CDR3 nucleotides read TGTGCCAGCAAGGGCGGGGACACTGAAGCTTTCTTT.

The chain has TRBV11-2 and TRBJ2-1; TRBD2 matches at 9 bases. The CDR3 sequence is 17 residues long. Germline V gene sequence: CDR1 SGHAT, CDR2 FQNNGV. Trimming removed 2 bases from V and 9 bases from J; junction bases left unmatched: 14. The CDR3 region has the DNA TGTGCCAGCAGCTTATACGGGGCGGCTAGCGGGGTCGGTGAGCAGTTCTTC. This sequence encodes CASSLYGAASGVGEQFF. Full variable domain (rest looked up from reference TRBV11-2 and TRBJ2-1): EAGVAQSPRYKIIEKRQSVAFWCNPISGHATLYWYQQILGQGPKLLIQFQNNGVVDDSQLPKDRFSAERLKGVDSTLKIQPAKLEDSAVYLCASSLYGAASGVGEQFFGPGTRLTVL.

The V call is TRBV5-1, the J call TRBJ1-4; D gene unclear. This CDR3 spans 14 amino acids. Germline CDR1 SGHRS, CDR2 YFSETQ. Trimming removed 5 bases from V and 5 bases from J, with 13 bases in between. CDR3 sequence reads: CASSQDTLNEKLFF. As DNA, the CDR3 is TGCGCCAGCAGTCAGGATACCCTAAATGAAAAACTGTTTTTT.

The chain uses TRBV5-1 and TRBJ2-5, with a possible D match to TRBD2 (6 bases). Germline V gene lookup returns CDR1 SGHRS and CDR2 YFSETQ. V was shortened by 2 bases and J by 4 bases, with 9 bases between the two germline ends. The CDR3 spans 13 residues. The CDR3 nucleotides read TGCGCCAGCAGCTTACCCGGGGGAGAGACCCAGTACTTC. Protein product: CASSLPGGETQYF.

V usage is TRBV27 and J usage is TRBJ2-5, with 7 bases lining up with TRBD2. The V segment lost 2 bases and the J segment 4 bases; nucleotides outside the gene matches: 7. Germline V gene lookup returns CDR1 MNHEY and CDR2 SMNVEV (reference sequence). The CDR3 totals 15 residues. The CDR3 DNA is TGTGCCAGCAGTTTAAGGGGCTGGGGGGGAGAGACCCAGTACTTC. Translating gives CASSLRGWGGETQYF.

This clone showed up just a few times. This chain joins TRBV29-1 and TRBJ2-5, with 14 bases matching TRBD2. Germline-derived CDR1 and CDR2 are SQVTM and ANQGSEA. The CDR3 sequence is 16 residues long. Trimming cost V 6 bases and J 4 bases; bases outside gene matches: 10. In DNA form, the CDR3 reads TGCAGCGTCGCCGGGGGACTAGCGGGAGTCGTAGAGACCCAGTACTTC. This translates into CSVAGGLAGVVETQYF.

The genes are TRBV5-6 and TRBJ2-3; 13 nucleotides align to TRBD2. The germline V gene encodes CDR1 SGHDT and CDR2 YYEEEE. CDR3 length: 17 residues. V trimming: 2 bases; J trimming: 3 bases; junction bases outside the gene matches: 6. CDR3 amino acids: CASSFGRTSGSTDTQYF. DNA for the CDR3: TGTGCCAGCAGCTTTGGACGGACTAGCGGGAGTACAGATACGCAGTATTTT.